Below, 10 T cell receptor beta chains from the same sample are listed, as sequenced in a study of siplizumab effects on memory and regulatory T cells. The method was immunoSEQ multiplex PCR; TCRdb's version includes in-frame clones alone and lacks a portion of them. In the table there are some 120,000 clones, approximately 94% of which are singletons. The sample taken for sequencing was non-Treg CD4+ T cells sorted from blood. Every receptor here comes from a human donor in good health.

The chain carries TRBV5-1 and TRBJ2-1, with unresolved D. This CDR3 has 13 residues. Germline V gives CDR1 SGHRS, CDR2 YFSETQ. V was clipped by 4 bases and J by 8 bases, with 13 bases between them. The CDR3 region is CASSQPGRDEQFF. The CDR3 DNA is TGCGCCAGCAGCCAACCGGGCCGGGATGAGCAGTTCTTC.

Written as DNA, the CDR3 is TGTGCCAGCTCACCAGCCGGACAGGGTGTGGGGAATGAGCAGTTCTTC. Amino acids: CASSPAGQGVGNEQFF. This chain uses TRBV18 with TRBJ2-1; TRBD1 aligns across 8 bases. V shed 2 bases, J shed 7 bases, and the junction held 10 bases outside the gene matches. Germline V gives CDR1 KGHSH, CDR2 LQKENI. There are 16 residues in the CDR3.

The chain couples TRBV7-6 to TRBJ2-7; 9 positions agree with TRBD1. This CDR3 spans 19 amino acids. Germline CDR1 reads SGHVS; CDR2 reads FNYEAQ. V gave up 2 bases and J gave up 5 bases; unmatched junction bases: 19. DNA of the CDR3: TGTGCCAGCAGCTTAAGCCCCCGGGTACGACAGGGGGTTTTCCACGAGCAGTACTTC. This gives the protein CASSLSPRVRQGVFHEQYF.

The chain employs TRBV5-1 and TRBJ2-6; D remains ambiguous. Trimming stripped 0 bases from V and 1 base from J, with 5 bases between. This CDR3 is built from 15 residues. In germline, CDR1 is SGHRS, CDR2 YFSETQ. DNA for the CDR3: TGCGCCAGCAGCTTGGGCCGTTCTGGGGCCAACGTCCTGACTTTC. Its translation is CASSLGRSGANVLTF.

The chain joins TRBV7-9 to TRBJ2-7; 10 positions match TRBD1. The CDR3 loop spans 14 amino acids. The V gene's germline CDR1 is SEHNR and CDR2 FQNEAQ (reference sequence). Germline trimming cut 4 bases from V and 4 bases from J; bases unmatched to any gene: 4. The CDR3 DNA is TGTGCCAGCAGCTCGGGACAGGGGCGGTACGAGCAGTACTTC. This translates into CASSSGQGRYEQYF.

Here the CDR3 reads CASSETGMNTEAFF. CDR3 DNA sequence: TGTGCCAGCAGCGAGACAGGGATGAACACTGAAGCTTTCTTT. The chain links TRBV6-1 to TRBJ1-1, with 7 bases matching TRBD1. V lost 6 bases and J lost 0; bases outside the gene matches: 4. Germline values: CDR1 MNHNS, CDR2 SASEGT. CDR3 length: 14 residues.

The CDR3 DNA follows: TGTGCCAGCAGGGCCGGGACAGGGAGCTCCTACGAGCAGTACTTC. It codes for CASRAGTGSSYEQYF. This chain links TRBV6-6 with TRBJ2-7; 9 nucleotides agree with TRBD1. Trimming removed 6 bases from V and 0 bases from J; junction bases left unmatched: 6. Germline V lookup: CDR1 MNHNY, CDR2 SVGAGI (reference sequence). This CDR3 has 15 amino acids.

The CDR3 nucleotides are TGTGCCAGTAGTACCAGGATATGGAACACCGGGGAGCTGTTTTTT. As protein: CASSTRIWNTGELFF. The V and J genes are TRBV19 and TRBJ2-2; D call uncertain. Germline CDR1 LNHDA, CDR2 SQIVND (reference sequence). The CDR3 runs to 15 residues. Trimming pared 4 bases from V and 1 base from J, leaving 10 bases between.

The chain recombines TRBV6-6 with TRBJ1-1; no firm D call. Germline V gives CDR1 MNHNY, CDR2 SVGAGI (reference sequence). Trimming removed 6 bases at V and 2 bases at J, with 13 bases between. This CDR3 is built from 14 residues. The CDR3 reads CASSWGAGNTEAFF. CDR3 DNA sequence: TGTGCCAGCAGCTGGGGAGCGGGTAACACTGAAGCTTTCTTT.

The CDR3 DNA reads as TGTGCCAGCAGACAACAGGCGAACACTGAAGCTTTCTTT. Protein product: CASRQQANTEAFF. The chain combines TRBV7-9 with TRBJ1-1; D possibly corresponds to TRBD1 (5 bases). In germline, CDR1 is SEHNR, CDR2 FQNEAQ (reference sequence). The V gene lost 6 bases and the J gene lost 1 base, with 9 bases spanning the gap. This CDR3 contains 13 residues.